The present T cell receptor (beta chain) was sequenced within a study of blood T cells in healthy people across ages. Whole-study findings and limits: With unsorted PBMCs, a conclusive comparison of naive versus antigen-experienced cells was not possible.

The CDR3 has 13 residues. Germline assignment: CDR1 SGHRS and CDR2 YFSETQ. V gave up 4 bases and J gave up 0 bases, with 6 bases separating them. Together with a sample-barcoded 5' primer, a J-beta primer mix was included in a second PCR lasting roughly 6 to 12 cycles. Every sample returned 3 million or more CDR3-containing paired-end reads. A single record per CDR3 protein comes from TCRdb applying MiXCR to the 5' RACE reads. The table has about 670,000 distinct CDR3 sequences, about 50% seen once. The table lists this clonotype with many counts. What it binds is unknown. The J gene is TRBJ2-3, the V gene TRBV5-1; D remains ambiguous. The sequence came from an elderly woman in good health. The sequenced sample was blood. The CDR3 here is CASSLGSTDTQYF. The DNA for the CDR3 is TGCGCCAGCAGCCTCGGAAGCACAGATACGCAGTATTTT.